These 5 T cell receptor beta chains came from one sample sequenced in a study of shared clonotypes between healthy human individuals. Sequencing was performed with immunoSEQ multiplex PCR; in TCRdb, only in-frame clones are kept and a portion is missing. The sample holds about a million clones, approximately 80% seen once. Sequences were obtained from memory CD4+ T cells sorted from blood. Described subset: CD45RA-negative fraction. These receptor sequences come from a man aged 18 to 30 in good health.

The chain uses TRBV5-1 and TRBJ2-1, with TRBD1 matching 9 bases. Trimming took 4 bases from V and 8 from J; bases not matched to a gene: 10. Germline values: CDR1 SGHRS, CDR2 YFSETQ. This CDR3 has 15 amino acids. The CDR3 reads CASSEGQGVYDEQFF. The CDR3 coding sequence is TGCGCCAGCAGCGAGGGACAGGGTGTATATGATGAGCAGTTCTTC.

This clone showed up just a few times. The genes are TRBV16 and TRBJ1-4; D not resolved. V was pared by 4 bases and J by 10 bases, with 10 bases between. Germline-derived CDR1 and CDR2 are KGHSY and FQNENV. The CDR3 runs 12 residues. The CDR3 DNA is TGTGCCAGCAGCCCTGGGCGGGGAAAACTGTTTTTT. This sequence encodes CASSPGRGKLFF. Looking up the rest from reference TRBV16 and TRBJ1-4 gives the full variable domain: GEEVAQTPKHLVRGEGQKAKLYCAPIKGHSYVFWYQQVLKNEFKFLISFQNENVFDETGMPKERFSAKCLPNSPCSLEIQATKLEDSAVYFCASSPGRGKLFFGSGTQLSVL.

The chain employs TRBV5-1 and TRBJ2-1; 7 nucleotides agree with TRBD2. Germline V lookup: CDR1 SGHRS, CDR2 YFSETQ. CDR3 length equals 16 residues. V was pared by 0 bases and J by 9 bases, with 12 bases of the junction left unmatched. CDR3 in amino acids: CASSLVAGVGGSEQFF. DNA for the CDR3: TGCGCCAGCAGCTTGGTGGCGGGAGTGGGAGGGAGTGAGCAGTTCTTC.

The chain couples TRBV4-3 to TRBJ2-1; 9 bases agree with TRBD2. Trimming removed 4 bases from V and 2 bases from J; junction bases left unmatched: 12. The CDR3 consists of 18 residues. Germline CDR1 reads LGHNA; CDR2 reads YSLEER. The chain's CDR3 is CASSLRPAGGRTYNEQFF. DNA of the CDR3: TGCGCCAGCAGCCTGAGACCAGCGGGAGGCCGAACCTACAATGAGCAGTTCTTC.

The chain couples TRBV28 to TRBJ1-5; 7 nucleotides line up with TRBD1. V dropped 5 bases and J dropped 1; count of bases not matched to a gene: 5. The CDR3 spans 15 residues. Germline V lookup: CDR1 MDHEN, CDR2 SYDVKM. CDR3 DNA sequence: TGTGCCAGCAGTCCCAGGGGGTACAGCAATCAGCCCCAGCATTTT. Translating gives CASSPRGYSNQPQHF.